This T cell receptor (beta chain) was sequenced for a study of breast tumors, draining lymph nodes, adjacent tissues. General study results and limits: Tumor repertoires ranked between lymph nodes and nontumor tissue in diversity, with V and J gene preferences. Data only fit, rather than demonstrated, lymph node origin of most tumor T cells. Luminal-like breast cancer showed significantly higher tumor–nontumor repertoire similarity than basal-like.

The lymph nodes were axillary draining lymph nodes from breast cancer patients. V gave up 1 base and J gave up 6 bases, with 4 bases separating them. Germline CDR1 SGHDT, CDR2 YYEEEE. This CDR3 comprises 12 residues. TCRdb re-called the multiplex PCR reads with MiXCR, one entry per CDR3 protein. The repertoire includes approximately 100,000 distinct CDR3 sequences, approximately 28% of them detected once, and 4.5% to 7% sits in the top ten. The table lists this clonotype with many counts. Its antigen is as yet unknown. The chain combines TRBV5-6 with TRBJ2-2, with D uncertain. The receptor comes from a female donor with breast cancer. Some clones in this sample may be carry-over from other donors' samples. The sample consisted of axillary lymph node tissue. DNA for the CDR3: TGTGCCAGCAGCTTGTTACCCGGGGAGCTGTTTTTT. As protein: CASSLLPGELFF.